Below are 16 T cell receptor beta chains sequenced from a single sample in a study of control samples from healthy donors and cancer patients. TCRdb keeps only in-frame clones here, not all; method: immunoSEQ multiplex PCR. Altogether 100,000 to 150,000 clones are present, around nine tenths being singletons, with the ten largest covering about 2.5%. What was sequenced was blood. Receptors originate from a man aged 18 to 30 in good health.

This rearrangement joins TRBV7-6 to TRBJ1-5, with 7 bases that match TRBD1. Unmatched junction bases numbered 7, after V lost 2 bases and J lost 0 bases. Germline V gene data show CDR1 as SGHVS and CDR2 as FNYEAQ. The CDR3 is 17 amino acids. As DNA, the CDR3 is TGTGCCAGCAGCTTAAGGGACAGTATCTATAGCAATCAGCCCCAGCATTTT. It encodes CASSLRDSIYSNQPQHF.

This chain joins TRBV5-5 and TRBJ2-3, with TRBD2 identical over 8 bases. The CDR3 length is 15 residues. Germline V CDR1 and CDR2: SGHKS, YYEKEE (reference sequence). The V and J ends lost 4 bases and 6 bases, in that order; junction bases with no gene match: 10. The CDR3 bases are TGTGCCAGCAGCCGGACTAGCTACCTCATGGATACGCAGTATTTT. Amino acids: CASSRTSYLMDTQYF.

CDR3: CASSPRQGGDIQYF. CDR3 nucleotides: TGTGCCAGCTCACCACGTCAGGGAGGAGACATTCAGTACTTC. This chain links TRBV18 with TRBJ2-4, with D maybe TRBD2 (6 bases). The CDR3 sequence is 14 residues long. Germline V lookup: CDR1 KGHSH, CDR2 LQKENI. Trimming took off 1 base at V and 8 bases at J, with 12 bases between the two ends.

This clone was observed a handful of times. The J gene is TRBJ1-4, the V gene TRBV5-4; 9 bases are a match to TRBD1. J lost 6 bases, V lost 4 bases, and 4 bases had no gene match. Germline V gene data show CDR1 as SGHNT and CDR2 as YYREEE (reference sequence). The CDR3 is made up of 14 amino acids. This CDR3 is CASSSRTGDEKLFF. The CDR3, as DNA: TGTGCCAGCAGCAGCAGGACAGGGGATGAAAAACTGTTTTTT.

The chain has TRBV6-1 and TRBJ1-5; TRBD1 is a possible D gene (5 bases). The CDR3 extends over 14 amino acids. Trimming shortened V by 1 base and J by 4 bases, and 8 bases separated the two germline ends. Germline V CDR1 and CDR2: MNHNS, SASEGT. The CDR3: CASSEDRKNQPQHF. CDR3 nucleotide sequence: TGTGCCAGCAGTGAAGACAGGAAGAATCAGCCCCAGCATTTT.

The rearrangement joins TRBV6-4 to TRBJ2-1; 7 nucleotides line up with TRBD2. The CDR3 is 14 residues long. The germline gives CDR1 MRHNA, CDR2 SNTAGT. The V segment lost 1 base and the J segment 9 bases; nucleotides outside the gene matches: 6. The CDR3 DNA reads as TGTGCCAGCAGTGACTGGCGGGAGTCAAGTGAGCAGTTCTTC. Its translation is CASSDWRESSEQFF.

V and J are TRBV30 and TRBJ2-3; D is unclear. Between the trimmed V and J ends, which lost 2 bases and 1 base, there was a span of 10 bases. The length of the CDR3 is 14 residues. Germline lookup yields CDR1 GTSNPN and CDR2 SVGIG (reference sequence). In DNA form, the CDR3 reads TGTGCCTGGAGTTTGACTTTGGGCACAGATACGCAGTATTTT. Residues: CAWSLTLGTDTQYF.

The chain carries TRBV11-3 and TRBJ2-3, with no clear D. The germline gives CDR1 SGHNT, CDR2 YENEEA. The CDR3 runs to 15 residues. The V end lost 5 bases, the J end lost 0 bases, and 12 bases lay between the germline ends. CDR3 sequence reads: CASSLGPFSTDTQYF. The DNA for the CDR3 is TGTGCCAGCAGCCTCGGACCCTTTAGCACAGATACGCAGTATTTT.

In DNA, the CDR3 is TGTGCCAGCAGCTTAAGGGACAGCCACAATGAGCAGTTCTTC. This codes for CASSLRDSHNEQFF. The rearrangement joins TRBV7-9 to TRBJ2-1; 7 nucleotides agree with TRBD1. The CDR3 length is 14 residues. Germline V gene lookup returns CDR1 SEHNR and CDR2 FQNEAQ (reference sequence). V was clipped by 2 bases and J by 5 bases; unmatched bases: 3.

The rearrangement uses TRBV6-5 and TRBJ2-1; D not resolved. The CDR3 length is 13 residues. The germline gives CDR1 MNHEY, CDR2 SVGAGI. V lost 0 bases and J lost 9, with 9 bases in between. The CDR3 here is CASSYSQAGEQFF. For the CDR3, the DNA is TGTGCCAGCAGTTACTCTCAGGCCGGTGAGCAGTTCTTC.

V usage is TRBV12-3 or TRBV12-4 and J usage is TRBJ1-6; D unresolved. Between the trimmed V and J ends, which lost 3 bases and 8 bases, there was a span of 8 bases. This CDR3 contains 13 residues. The CDR3 DNA reads as TGTGCCAGCAGTTTCTGGACGGATTCACCCCTCCACTTT. It specifies CASSFWTDSPLHF.

This clone was seen once. The chain joins TRBV6-1 to TRBJ2-1, with 7 nucleotides matching TRBD1. CDR3 length: 15 residues. The ends lost 0 bases at V and 7 bases at J; junction bases unmatched: 6. Germline CDR1 is MNHNS and CDR2 is SASEGT. The CDR3 DNA sequence: TGTGCCAGCAGTGAAGCACAGGGGAGAAGGAATGAGCAGTTCTTC. Its translation: CASSEAQGRRNEQFF.

The V gene is TRBV24-1, the J gene TRBJ2-2, with 9 positions matching TRBD1. V trimming: 5 bases; J trimming: 5 bases; junction bases outside the gene matches: 8. This CDR3 has 16 residues. CDR1 and CDR2 (germline): KGHDR, SFDVKD. The CDR3 here is CATSVGTGSRTGELFF. CDR3 DNA: TGTGCCACCAGTGTGGGGACAGGGTCCCGGACCGGGGAGCTGTTTTTT.

V is TRBV19 and J is TRBJ1-5; D is undetermined. V lost 8 bases to trimming and J lost 3 bases, with 11 bases between them. There are 13 residues in the CDR3. Germline CDR1 is LNHDA and CDR2 is SQIVND (reference sequence). The CDR3 region has the DNA TGTGCCAGTTCGAAGGGCCTCAATCAGCCCCAGCATTTT. It codes for CASSKGLNQPQHF.

This rearrangement joins TRBV12-3 or TRBV12-4 to TRBJ2-5; D unresolved. This CDR3 contains 12 residues. With 3 bases removed from V and 1 base from J, the gap between germline ends came to 3 bases. The CDR3 region is CASSFVQETQYF. The DNA for the CDR3 is TGTGCCAGCAGTTTTGTCCAAGAGACCCAGTACTTC.

This rearrangement joins TRBV19 to TRBJ2-1, with 9 bases lining up with TRBD1. V lost 2 bases to trimming and J lost 7 bases; unmatched junction nucleotides: 6. Germline V gene sequence: CDR1 LNHDA, CDR2 SQIVND (reference sequence). The CDR3 runs to 15 residues. CDR3 protein: CASSIRDRVGNEQFF. The CDR3 DNA is TGTGCCAGTAGTATAAGGGACAGGGTTGGGAATGAGCAGTTCTTC.